This TCR beta chain was recorded in a study of Graves' ophthalmopathy and Graves' hyperthyroidism. Study as a whole: Being free of ophthalmopathy for 18 months of follow-up defined stable hyperthyroidism.

About this clonotype: What it binds is not known.

The study, taken as a whole, reports: Detected in blood as well were most expanded thyroid clonotypes with frequency above 0.001. Cross-validated, the 13-signature model showed 87.88%/81.08% sensitivity/specificity, and 80%/75% in the test set.

Germline V lookup: CDR1 SGHRS, CDR2 YFSETQ. The V end lost 4 bases, the J end lost 3 bases, and 19 bases lay between the germline ends. The CDR3 has 16 residues. Amplification of the TCR beta CDR3 regions used RNA transcripts (as template). HTBI primers served in a first-round RT-PCR, which a second-round multiplex PCR followed. TCRdb reanalysed the multiplex PCR reads using MiXCR and keeps one entry per CDR3 protein. The table lists 900,000 to 1,200,000 distinct CDR3 sequences, about 35% of them singletons. The TCR was taken from an adult man with Graves' hyperthyroidism. The sequenced sample consisted of peripheral blood or thyroid tissue (not recorded which). V gene TRBV5-1 combines with J gene TRBJ2-5, with TRBD2 as a possible D gene (5 bases). The CDR3 region has the DNA TGCGCCAGCAGCCTTTCGAGGAAGACCGGGAAAGAGACCCAGTACTTC. This translates into CASSLSRKTGKETQYF.